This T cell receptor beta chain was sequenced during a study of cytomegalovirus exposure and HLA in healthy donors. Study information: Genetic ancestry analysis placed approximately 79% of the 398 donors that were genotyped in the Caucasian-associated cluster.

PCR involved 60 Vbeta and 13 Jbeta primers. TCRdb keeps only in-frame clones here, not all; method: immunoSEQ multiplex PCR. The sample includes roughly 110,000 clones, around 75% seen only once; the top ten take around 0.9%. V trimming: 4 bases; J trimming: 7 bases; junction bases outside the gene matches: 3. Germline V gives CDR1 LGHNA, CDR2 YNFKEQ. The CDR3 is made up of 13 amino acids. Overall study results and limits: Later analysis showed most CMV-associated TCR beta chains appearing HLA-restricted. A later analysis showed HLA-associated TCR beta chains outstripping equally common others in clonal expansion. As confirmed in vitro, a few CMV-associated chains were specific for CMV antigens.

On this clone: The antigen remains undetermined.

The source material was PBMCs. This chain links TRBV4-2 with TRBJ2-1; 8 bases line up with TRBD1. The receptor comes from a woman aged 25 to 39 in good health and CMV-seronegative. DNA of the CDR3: TGTGCCAGCAGCCGGGGGGACAGGAATGAGCAGTTCTTC. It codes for CASSRGDRNEQFF.